Below, one T cell receptor (beta chain) is given with its context. Its antigen is still unknown. The data were taken from a study of graft-versus-host responses after intestinal transplantation. Study-wide background: All recipients were given anti-thymocyte globulin induction, and tacrolimus and steroids were then administered for 3 to 4 years.

Study conclusions and caveats: Early post-transplant declines in HvG were associated with peak levels of circulating GvH clones. Investigators detected GvH clones in recipient marrow, with some emerging earlier in ileum or blood.

The V gene's germline CDR1 is SEHNR and CDR2 FQNEAQ (reference sequence). The CDR3 totals 14 residues. The J segment lost 4 bases and the V segment lost 0 bases, leaving 3 bases of the junction unmatched. The table came from immunoSEQ multiplex PCR; TCRdb's copy has only in-frame clones and leaves some out. This sample yields about 9,800 clones, of which roughly 89% are seen a single time; about 2.5% belongs to the top ten. This sequence was found in a human patient who received an intestinal transplant, so some T cells may come from the graft donor. V and J are TRBV7-9 and TRBJ2-7, with 7 bases lining up with TRBD2. Sample: PBMCs, taken roughly 44 days after intestinal transplant. CDR3 loop: CASSLAGGPYEQYF. The CDR3 DNA reads TGTGCCAGCAGCTTAGCGGGAGGGCCATACGAGCAGTACTTC.